The 5 T cell receptor beta chains listed next were all sequenced from one sample in a study of beta chain features in type 1 diabetes. Investigators reverse transcribed all isolated RNA, so they sequenced expressed TCRB transcripts. Profiling relied on immunoSEQ multiplex PCR, and the TCRdb table lists in-frame clones only, not all of them. The profile shows more than 250,000 clones, about a fifth of them singletons. Overall study results and limits: Type 1 diabetes patients showed a moderate but significant shortening of TCRB CDR3s in all four CD4+ subsets.

Antigens of these TCRs are unknown. The specimen was naive CD4+ T cells from blood. The receptor source for this set is a woman in her thirties or forties with type 1 diabetes.

The chain links TRBV11-2 to TRBJ2-5; 9 bases align to TRBD2. After removal of 6 bases from V and 4 bases from J, the junction contained 15 bases not matched to a gene. The CDR3 length is 17 residues. The germline CDR1 and CDR2 sequences are SGHAT and FQNNGV. This CDR3 reads CASSRLRGGGATETQYF. Written as DNA, the CDR3 is TGTGCCAGCAGTCGCCTAAGGGGCGGGGGGGCCACAGAGACCCAGTACTTC.

This clone was seen a few times. The chain employs TRBV6-6 and TRBJ2-2; no clear D gene. The V end was cut by 5 bases, the J end by 3 bases, with 7 bases between. CDR3 size: 13 residues. Germline V CDR1 and CDR2: MNHNY, SVGAGI (reference sequence). CDR3 DNA: TGTGCCAGCAGTACCCGGGACACCGGGGAGCTGTTTTTT. It specifies CASSTRDTGELFF.

V gene TRBV13 combines with J gene TRBJ1-1; a possible D gene is TRBD1 (6 bases). The CDR3 runs 14 residues. The ends were cut back, 4 bases at V and 1 base at J, with 10 bases in the middle. Germline CDR1 reads PRHDT; CDR2 reads FYEKMQ (reference sequence). The CDR3 is CASSSTGTNTEAFF. The DNA for the CDR3 is TGTGCCAGCAGCTCCACAGGGACGAACACTGAAGCTTTCTTT.

This clone occurred a few times. The V and J genes are TRBV19 and TRBJ1-1; 7 positions agree with TRBD1. Germline V lookup: CDR1 LNHDA, CDR2 SQIVND (reference sequence). With V trimmed by 8 bases and J by 5 bases, 11 bases remained unmatched. The CDR3 length is 14 residues. The CDR3 nucleotides read TGTGCCAGTCGGACAGGATTGGCGGGGACTGAAGCTTTCTTT. Residues: CASRTGLAGTEAFF.

This sequence joins TRBV9 and TRBJ2-5; possible D gene TRBD1, 5 bases. The CDR3 runs 14 residues. Germline CDR1 is SGDLS and CDR2 is YYNGEE. V dropped 0 bases and J dropped 4 bases, with 10 bases sitting between them. The DNA for the CDR3 is TGTGCCAGCAGCGTAGTAGGGGCCGGAGAGACCCAGTACTTC. Protein sequence: CASSVVGAGETQYF.